This TCR beta chain was recovered during a study of shared clonotypes between healthy human individuals. Method: immunoSEQ multiplex PCR; TCRdb's copy keeps in-frame clones and lacks some. The sample records about 2.1 million clones, about 92% being singletons. CDR1 and CDR2 (germline): SEHNR, FQNEAQ (reference sequence). This CDR3 region has 15 residues. Trimming took off 7 bases at V and 0 bases at J, with 15 bases between the two ends. Naive CD8 cells were CD45RO-negative, positively selected for CCR7, excluding terminally differentiated effector memory CD45RA+ cells. Each donor was a Caucasian adult residing in Nashville, Tennessee. Study-wide points: Naive subsets, compared against memory subsets, generally had larger estimated richness values.

With respect to this clone: As yet, its antigen is unknown.

This TCR derives from a man in his late teens or twenties in good health. Some clones in this sample may be carry-over from other donors' samples. The rearrangement joins TRBV7-9 to TRBJ2-5; no definite D call. Sequencing input: naive CD8+ T cells from PBMCs. The CDR3 reads CASTGYPLYQETQYF. The CDR3 nucleotides read TGTGCCAGCACCGGGTACCCGTTGTACCAAGAGACCCAGTACTTC.